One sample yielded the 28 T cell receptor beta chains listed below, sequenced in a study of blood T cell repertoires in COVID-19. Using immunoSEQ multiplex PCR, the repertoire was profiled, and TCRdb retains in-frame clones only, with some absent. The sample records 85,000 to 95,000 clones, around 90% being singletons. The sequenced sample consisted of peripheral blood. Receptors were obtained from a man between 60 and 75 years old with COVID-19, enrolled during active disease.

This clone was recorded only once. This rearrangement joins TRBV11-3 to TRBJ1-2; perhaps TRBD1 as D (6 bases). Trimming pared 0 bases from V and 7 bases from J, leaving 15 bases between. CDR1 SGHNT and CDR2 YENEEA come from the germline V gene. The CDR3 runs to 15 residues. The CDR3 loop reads CASSLDQAGVFGYTF. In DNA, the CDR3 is TGTGCCAGCAGCTTAGATCAGGCAGGGGTGTTTGGCTACACCTTC.

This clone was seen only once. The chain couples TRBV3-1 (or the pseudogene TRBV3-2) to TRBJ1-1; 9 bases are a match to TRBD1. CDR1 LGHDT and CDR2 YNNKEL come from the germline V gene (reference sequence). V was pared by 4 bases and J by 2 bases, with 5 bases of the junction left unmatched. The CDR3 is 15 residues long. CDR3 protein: CASSPRDRVNTEAFF. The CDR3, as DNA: TGTGCCAGCAGCCCCCGGGACAGGGTTAACACTGAAGCTTTCTTT.

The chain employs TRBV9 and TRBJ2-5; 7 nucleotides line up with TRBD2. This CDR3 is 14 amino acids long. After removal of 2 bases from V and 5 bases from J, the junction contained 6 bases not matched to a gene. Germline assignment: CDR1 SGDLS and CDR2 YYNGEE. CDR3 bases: TGTGCCAGCAGCGTTATGGGGGAGGGGGAGACCCAGTACTTC. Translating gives CASSVMGEGETQYF.

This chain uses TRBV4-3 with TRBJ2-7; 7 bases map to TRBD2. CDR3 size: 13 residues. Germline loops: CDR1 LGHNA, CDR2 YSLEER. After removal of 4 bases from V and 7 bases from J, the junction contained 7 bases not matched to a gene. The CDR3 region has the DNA TGCGCCAGCAGCCGGCAACTGCGGGGGGAGCAGTACTTC. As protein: CASSRQLRGEQYF.

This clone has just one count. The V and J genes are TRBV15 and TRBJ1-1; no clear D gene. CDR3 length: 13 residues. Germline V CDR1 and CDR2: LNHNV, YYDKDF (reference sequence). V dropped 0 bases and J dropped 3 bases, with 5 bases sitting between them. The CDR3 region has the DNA TGTGCCACCAGCAGAGATCATGACACTGAAGCTTTCTTT. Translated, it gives CATSRDHDTEAFF.

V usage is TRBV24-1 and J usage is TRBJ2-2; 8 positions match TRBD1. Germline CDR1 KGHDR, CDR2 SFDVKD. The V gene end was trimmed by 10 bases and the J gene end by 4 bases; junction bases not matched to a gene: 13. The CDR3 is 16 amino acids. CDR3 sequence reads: CATGGRGTGATGELFF. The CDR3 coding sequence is TGTGCCACGGGGGGAAGGGGGACAGGTGCCACCGGGGAGCTGTTTTTT.

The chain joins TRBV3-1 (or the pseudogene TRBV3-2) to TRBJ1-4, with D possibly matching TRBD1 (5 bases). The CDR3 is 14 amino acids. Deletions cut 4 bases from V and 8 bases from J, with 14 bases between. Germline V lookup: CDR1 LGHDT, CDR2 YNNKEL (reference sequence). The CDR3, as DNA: TGTGCCAGCAGCCCTGGTGGGGGGAACGAAAAACTGTTTTTT. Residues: CASSPGGGNEKLFF.

CDR3 in DNA: TGTGCCAGCAGTATCAGGGGGCTGAACACCGGGGAGCTGTTTTTT. The encoded protein is CASSIRGLNTGELFF. The chain joins TRBV6-5 to TRBJ2-2; 8 bases are a match to TRBD1. CDR1 and CDR2 from the germline V gene are MNHEY and SVGAGI. Germline trimming cut 5 bases from V and 1 base from J; bases unmatched to any gene: 3. The CDR3 is 15 residues long.

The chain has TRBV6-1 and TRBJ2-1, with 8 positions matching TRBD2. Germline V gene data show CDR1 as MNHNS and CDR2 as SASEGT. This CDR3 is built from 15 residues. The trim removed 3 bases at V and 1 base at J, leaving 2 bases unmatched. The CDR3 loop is CASSDGGRSYNEQFF. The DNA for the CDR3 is TGTGCCAGCAGTGACGGCGGGAGGTCCTACAATGAGCAGTTCTTC.

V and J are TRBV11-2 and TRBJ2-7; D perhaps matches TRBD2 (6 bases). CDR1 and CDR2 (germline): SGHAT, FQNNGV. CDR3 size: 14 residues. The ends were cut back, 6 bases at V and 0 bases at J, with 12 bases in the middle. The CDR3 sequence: CASSRDLSSYEQYF. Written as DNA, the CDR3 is TGTGCCAGCAGTCGGGACTTGAGCTCCTACGAGCAGTACTTC.

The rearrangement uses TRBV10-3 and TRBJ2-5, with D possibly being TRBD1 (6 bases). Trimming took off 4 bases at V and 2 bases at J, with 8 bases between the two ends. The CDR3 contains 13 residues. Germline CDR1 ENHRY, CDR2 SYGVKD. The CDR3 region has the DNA TGTGCCATCAGTGCCGGACAGCAAGAGACCCAGTACTTC. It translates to CAISAGQQETQYF.

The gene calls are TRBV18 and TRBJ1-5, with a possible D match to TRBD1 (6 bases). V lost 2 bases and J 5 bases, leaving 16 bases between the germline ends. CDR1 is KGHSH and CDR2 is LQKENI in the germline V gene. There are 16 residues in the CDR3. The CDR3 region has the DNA TGTGCCAGCTCACCAACGACAGGCTTGGGGGATCAGCCCCAGCATTTT. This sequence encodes CASSPTTGLGDQPQHF.

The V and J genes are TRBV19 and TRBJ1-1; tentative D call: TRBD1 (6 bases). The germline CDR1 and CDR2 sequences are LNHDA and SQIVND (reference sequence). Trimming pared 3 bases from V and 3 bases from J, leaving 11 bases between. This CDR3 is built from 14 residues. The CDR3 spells CASSIRGADTEAFF. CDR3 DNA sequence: TGTGCCAGTAGTATCAGGGGCGCGGACACTGAAGCTTTCTTT. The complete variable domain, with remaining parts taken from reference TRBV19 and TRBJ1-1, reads DGGITQSPKYLFRKEGQNVTLSCEQNLNHDAMYWYRQDPGQGLRLIYYSQIVNDFQKGDIAEGYSVSREKKESFPLTVTSAQKNPTAFYLCASSIRGADTEAFFGQGTRLTVV.

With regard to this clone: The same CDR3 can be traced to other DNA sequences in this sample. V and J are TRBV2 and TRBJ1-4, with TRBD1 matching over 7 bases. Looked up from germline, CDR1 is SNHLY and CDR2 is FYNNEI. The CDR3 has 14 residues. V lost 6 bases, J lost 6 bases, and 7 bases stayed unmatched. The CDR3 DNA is TGTGCCAGCAGGGCCAGACAGGGTTATGAAAAACTGTTTTTT. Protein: CASRARQGYEKLFF. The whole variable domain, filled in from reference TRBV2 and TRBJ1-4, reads EPEVTQTPSHQVTQMGQEVILRCVPISNHLYFYWYRQILGQKVEFLVSFYNNEISEKSEIFDDQFSVERPDGSNFTLKIRSTKLEDSAMYFCASRARQGYEKLFFGSGTQLSVL.

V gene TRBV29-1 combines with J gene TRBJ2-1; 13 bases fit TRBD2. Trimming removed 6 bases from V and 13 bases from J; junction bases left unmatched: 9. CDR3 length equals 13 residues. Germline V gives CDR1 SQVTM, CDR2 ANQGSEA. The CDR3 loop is CSVAGLAGAPQFF. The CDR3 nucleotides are TGCAGCGTGGCCGGACTAGCGGGGGCCCCCCAGTTCTTC.

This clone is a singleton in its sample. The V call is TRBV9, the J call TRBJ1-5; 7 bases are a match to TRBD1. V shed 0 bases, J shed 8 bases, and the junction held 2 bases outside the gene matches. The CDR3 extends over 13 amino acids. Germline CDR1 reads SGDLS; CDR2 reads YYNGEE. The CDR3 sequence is CASSVAGTEPQHF. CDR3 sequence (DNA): TGTGCCAGCAGCGTAGCCGGGACAGAGCCCCAGCATTTT.

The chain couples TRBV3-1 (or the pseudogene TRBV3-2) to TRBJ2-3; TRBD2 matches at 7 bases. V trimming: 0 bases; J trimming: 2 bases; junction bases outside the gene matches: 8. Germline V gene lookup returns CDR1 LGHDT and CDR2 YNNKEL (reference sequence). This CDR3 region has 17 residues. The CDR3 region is CASSQDLASGFTDTQYF. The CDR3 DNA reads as TGTGCCAGCAGCCAAGATCTTGCTAGCGGCTTCACAGATACGCAGTATTTT.

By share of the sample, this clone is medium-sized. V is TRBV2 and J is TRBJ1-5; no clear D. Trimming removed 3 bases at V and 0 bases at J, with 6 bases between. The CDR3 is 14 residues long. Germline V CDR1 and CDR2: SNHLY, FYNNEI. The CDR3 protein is CASSESYSNQPQHF. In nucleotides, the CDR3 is TGTGCCAGCAGTGAGTCCTATAGCAATCAGCCCCAGCATTTT.

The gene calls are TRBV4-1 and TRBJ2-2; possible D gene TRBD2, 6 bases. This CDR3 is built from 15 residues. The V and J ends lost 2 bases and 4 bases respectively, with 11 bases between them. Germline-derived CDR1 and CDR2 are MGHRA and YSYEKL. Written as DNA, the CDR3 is TGCGCCAGCAGCCAACGGGACTCATTCACCGGGGAGCTGTTTTTT. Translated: CASSQRDSFTGELFF.

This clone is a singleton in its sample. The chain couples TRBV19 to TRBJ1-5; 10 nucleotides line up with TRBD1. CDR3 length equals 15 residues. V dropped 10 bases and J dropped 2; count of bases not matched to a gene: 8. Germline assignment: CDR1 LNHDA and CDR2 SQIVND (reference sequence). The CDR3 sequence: CATRDRGAGNQPQHF. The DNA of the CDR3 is TGTGCCACTAGGGACAGGGGAGCGGGCAATCAGCCCCAGCATTTT.

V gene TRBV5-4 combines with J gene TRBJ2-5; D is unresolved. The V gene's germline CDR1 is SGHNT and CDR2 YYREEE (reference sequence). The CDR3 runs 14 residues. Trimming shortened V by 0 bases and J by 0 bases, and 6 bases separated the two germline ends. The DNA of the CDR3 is TGTGCCAGCAGCTTGGGGCAATACCAAGAGACCCAGTACTTC. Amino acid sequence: CASSLGQYQETQYF.

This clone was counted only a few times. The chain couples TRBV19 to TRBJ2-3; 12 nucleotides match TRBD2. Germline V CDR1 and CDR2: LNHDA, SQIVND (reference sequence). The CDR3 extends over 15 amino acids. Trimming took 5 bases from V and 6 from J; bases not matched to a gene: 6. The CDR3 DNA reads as TGTGCCAGTAGTGCCCTAGCGGGAGGGCTTGATACGCAGTATTTT. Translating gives CASSALAGGLDTQYF.

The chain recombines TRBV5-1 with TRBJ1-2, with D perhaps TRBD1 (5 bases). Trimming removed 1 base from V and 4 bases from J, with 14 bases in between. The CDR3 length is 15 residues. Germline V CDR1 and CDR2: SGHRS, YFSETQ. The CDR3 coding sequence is TGCGCCAGCAGCTTGCAATCAGGGAACCCCTATGGCTACACCTTC. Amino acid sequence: CASSLQSGNPYGYTF.

The CDR3, as DNA: TGTGCCAGCAGCCAAGATCGGGACAGGGCGAACTCTGGAAACACCATATATTTT. Translation gives CASSQDRDRANSGNTIYF. The chain uses TRBV14 and TRBJ1-3; 9 bases align to TRBD1. Looked up from germline, CDR1 is SGHDN and CDR2 is FVKESK. CDR3 size: 18 residues. The J segment lost 0 bases and the V segment lost 0 bases, leaving 6 bases of the junction unmatched. The entire variable domain, with the rest obtained from reference TRBV14 and TRBJ1-3, is as follows: EAGVTQFPSHSVIEKGQTVTLRCDPISGHDNLYWYRRVMGKEIKFLLHFVKESKQDESGMPNNRFLAERTGGTYSTLKVQPAELEDSGVYFCASSQDRDRANSGNTIYFGEGSWLTVV.

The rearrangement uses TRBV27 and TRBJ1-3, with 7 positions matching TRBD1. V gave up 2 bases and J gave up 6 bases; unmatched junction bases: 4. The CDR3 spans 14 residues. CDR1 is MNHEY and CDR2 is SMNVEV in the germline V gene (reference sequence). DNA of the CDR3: TGTGCCAGCAGTTTAAGGGGGCGCGAAAACACCATATATTTT. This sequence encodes CASSLRGRENTIYF.

The CDR3 region is CANLRAGGPMYEQYF. In DNA form, the CDR3 reads TGTGCCAACCTAAGGGCGGGAGGGCCCATGTACGAGCAGTACTTC. The chain is built from TRBV2 and TRBJ2-7, with 9 bases aligning to TRBD2. Germline V gene lookup returns CDR1 SNHLY and CDR2 FYNNEI. Trimming removed 10 bases from V and 4 bases from J; junction bases left unmatched: 14. CDR3 size: 15 residues.

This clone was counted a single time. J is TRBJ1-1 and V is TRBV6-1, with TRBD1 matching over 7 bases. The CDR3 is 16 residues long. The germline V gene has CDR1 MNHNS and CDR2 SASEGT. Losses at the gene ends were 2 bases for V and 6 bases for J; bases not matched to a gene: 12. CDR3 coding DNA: TGTGCCAGCAGTGAATCCCTCGGAAAGGGGGCTGCTGAAGCTTTCTTT. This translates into CASSESLGKGAAEAFF.

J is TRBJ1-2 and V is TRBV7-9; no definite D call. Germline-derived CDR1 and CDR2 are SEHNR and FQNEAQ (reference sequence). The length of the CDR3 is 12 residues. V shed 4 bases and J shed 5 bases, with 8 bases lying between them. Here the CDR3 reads CASSSGDYGYTF. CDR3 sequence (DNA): TGTGCCAGCAGCTCGGGAGATTATGGCTACACCTTC.